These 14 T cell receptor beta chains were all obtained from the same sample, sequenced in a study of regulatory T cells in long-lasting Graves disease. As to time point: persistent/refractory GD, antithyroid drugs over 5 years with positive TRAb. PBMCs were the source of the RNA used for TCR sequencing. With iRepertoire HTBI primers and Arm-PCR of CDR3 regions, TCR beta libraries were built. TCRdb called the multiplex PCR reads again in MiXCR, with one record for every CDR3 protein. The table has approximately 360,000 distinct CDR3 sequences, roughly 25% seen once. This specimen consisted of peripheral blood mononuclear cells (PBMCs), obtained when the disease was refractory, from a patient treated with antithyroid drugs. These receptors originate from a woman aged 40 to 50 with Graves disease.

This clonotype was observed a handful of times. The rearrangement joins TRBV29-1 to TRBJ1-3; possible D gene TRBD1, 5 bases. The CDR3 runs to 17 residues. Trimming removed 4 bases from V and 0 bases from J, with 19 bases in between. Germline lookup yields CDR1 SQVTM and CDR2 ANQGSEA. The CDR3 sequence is CSVAGVVGASSGNTIYF. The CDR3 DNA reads TGCAGCGTTGCGGGGGTGGTAGGGGCAAGCTCTGGAAACACCATATATTTT.

The CDR3 region is CASSQVLAGGYEQFF. The CDR3 nucleotides are TGCGCCAGCAGCCAAGTCCTAGCGGGAGGATATGAGCAGTTCTTC. The chain recombines TRBV4-1 with TRBJ2-1; 11 bases agree with TRBD2. The trim removed 1 base at V and 8 bases at J, leaving 4 bases unmatched. This CDR3 comprises 15 residues. Germline CDR1 reads MGHRA; CDR2 reads YSYEKL.

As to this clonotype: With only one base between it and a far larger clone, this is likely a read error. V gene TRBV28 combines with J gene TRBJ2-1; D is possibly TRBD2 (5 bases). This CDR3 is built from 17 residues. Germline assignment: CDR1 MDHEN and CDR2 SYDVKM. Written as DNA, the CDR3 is TGTGCCAGCAGCTTAGTGCCAGCGGCCCCCTCCTACAATAAGCAGTTCTTC. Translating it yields CASSLVPAAPSYNKQFF.

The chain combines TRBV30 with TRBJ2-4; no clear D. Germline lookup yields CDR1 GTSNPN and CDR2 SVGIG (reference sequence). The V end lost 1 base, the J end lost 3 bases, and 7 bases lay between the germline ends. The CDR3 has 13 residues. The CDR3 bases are TGTGCCTGGAGTGGAGTGGGCAAAAACATTCAGTACTTC. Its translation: CAWSGVGKNIQYF.

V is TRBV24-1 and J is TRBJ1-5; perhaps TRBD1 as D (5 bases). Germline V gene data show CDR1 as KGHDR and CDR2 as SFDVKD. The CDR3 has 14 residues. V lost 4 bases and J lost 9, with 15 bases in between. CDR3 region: CATSDPGDPGPQHF. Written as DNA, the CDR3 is TGTGCCACCAGTGACCCGGGGGATCCGGGGCCCCAGCATTTT.

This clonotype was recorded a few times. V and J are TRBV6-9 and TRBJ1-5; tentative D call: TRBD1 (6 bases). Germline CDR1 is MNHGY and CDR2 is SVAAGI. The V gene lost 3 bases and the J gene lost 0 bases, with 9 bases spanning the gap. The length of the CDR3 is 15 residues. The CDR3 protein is CASSYRTDSNQPQHF. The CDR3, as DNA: TGTGCCAGCAGTTACAGGACAGATAGCAATCAGCCCCAGCATTTT.

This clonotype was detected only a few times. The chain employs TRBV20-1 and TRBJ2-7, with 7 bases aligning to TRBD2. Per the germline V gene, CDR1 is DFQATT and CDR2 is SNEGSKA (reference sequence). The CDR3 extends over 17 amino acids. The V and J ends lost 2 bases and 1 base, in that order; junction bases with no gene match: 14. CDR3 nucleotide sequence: TGCAGTGCTAGATTATCGTCGTTGTCTAGCGGTTCCTACGAGCAGTACTTC. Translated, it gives CSARLSSLSSGSYEQYF.

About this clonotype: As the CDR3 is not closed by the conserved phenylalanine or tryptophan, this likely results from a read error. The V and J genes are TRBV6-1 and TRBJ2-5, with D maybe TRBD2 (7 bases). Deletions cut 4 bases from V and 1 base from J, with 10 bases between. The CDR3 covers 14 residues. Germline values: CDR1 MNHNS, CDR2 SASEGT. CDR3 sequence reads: CASSGGGPQETQYL. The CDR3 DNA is TGTGCCAGCAGTGGGGGGGGGCCCCAAGAGACCCAGTACCTC.

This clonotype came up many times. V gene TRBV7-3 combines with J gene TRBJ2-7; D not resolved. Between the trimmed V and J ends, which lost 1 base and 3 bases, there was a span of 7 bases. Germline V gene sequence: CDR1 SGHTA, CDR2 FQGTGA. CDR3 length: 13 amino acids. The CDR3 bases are TGTGCCAGCAGCTTAAACTGGAACTACGAGCAGTACTTC. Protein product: CASSLNWNYEQYF. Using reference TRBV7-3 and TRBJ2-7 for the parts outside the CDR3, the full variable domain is GAGVSQTPSNKVTEKGKYVELRCDPISGHTALYWYRQSLGQGPEFLIYFQGTGAADDSGLPNDRFFAVRPEGSVSTLKIQRTERGDSAVYLCASSLNWNYEQYFGPGTRLTVT.

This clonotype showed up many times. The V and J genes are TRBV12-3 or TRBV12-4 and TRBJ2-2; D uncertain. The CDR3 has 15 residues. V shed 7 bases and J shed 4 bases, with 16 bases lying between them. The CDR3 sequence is CASNPQPASTGELFF. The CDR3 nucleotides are TGTGCCAGCAACCCCCAACCGGCCTCCACCGGGGAGCTGTTTTTT.

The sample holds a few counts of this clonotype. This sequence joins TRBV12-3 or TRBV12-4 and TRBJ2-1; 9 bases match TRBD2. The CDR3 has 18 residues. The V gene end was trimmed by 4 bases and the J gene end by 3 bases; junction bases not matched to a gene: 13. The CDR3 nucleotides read TGTGCCAGCAGTTCCTTTGGTTCTGCTAGCGGGAACTACAATGAGCAGTTCTTC. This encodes CASSSFGSASGNYNEQFF.

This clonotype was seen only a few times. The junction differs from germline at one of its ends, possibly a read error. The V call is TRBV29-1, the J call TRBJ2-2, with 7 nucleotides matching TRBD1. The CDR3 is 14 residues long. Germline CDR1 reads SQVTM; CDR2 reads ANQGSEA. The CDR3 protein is CSVPGQSNAGELFF. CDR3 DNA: TGCAGCGTCCCGGGACAGTCGAACGCCGGGGAGCTGTTTTTT.

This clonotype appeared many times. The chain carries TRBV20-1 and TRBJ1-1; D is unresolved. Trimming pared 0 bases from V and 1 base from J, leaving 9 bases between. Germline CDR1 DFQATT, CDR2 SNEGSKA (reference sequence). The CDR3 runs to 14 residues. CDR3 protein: CSARDPSSNTEAFF. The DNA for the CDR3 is TGCAGTGCTAGAGATCCGTCATCGAACACTGAAGCTTTCTTT.

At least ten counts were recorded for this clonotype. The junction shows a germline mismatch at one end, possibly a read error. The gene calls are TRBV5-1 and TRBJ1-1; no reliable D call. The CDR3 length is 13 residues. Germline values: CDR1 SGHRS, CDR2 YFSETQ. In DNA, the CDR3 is TGTGCCAGCAGCCCCGGGCTAAACACTGAAGCTTTCTTT. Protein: CASSPGLNTEAFF.